This T cell receptor (beta chain) is drawn from a study of response to subunit inactivated influenza vaccine (dated by TCRdb to about 2018). Concerning the study at large: The study used deep quantitative T cell receptor repertoire profiling to track responses to a trivalent subunit inactivated influenza vaccine.

Library method: RT-PCR. TCRdb records Illumina HiSeq 2500 as the sequencer. Starting from the raw public reads, TCRdb applied fastp trimming at Q25, assembled clones with MiXCR and retained in-frame beta chains. For every CDR3 protein sequence, its rows merge into one entry that carries the most common genes and DNA. This sample comprises 650,000 to 700,000 distinct CDR3 sequences, approximately 15% of them detected only once. The top ten constitute around 10% of the sample. V sheds 2 bases and J sheds 9 bases, leaving 11 bases between their ends. CDR1 and CDR2, per the germline V gene, are KGHSH and LQKENI. The CDR3 starts with the cysteine, ends with the phenylalanine, and has 13 residues. Just the 39-base CDR3 DNA is kept, in frame starting at base 1. Study-wide conclusions, independent of this receptor: The authors proposed that each seasonal influenza vaccination may bring in only a limited number of new T cells.

This clonotype has only a few counts. Its specific antigen is unknown. There are no base qualities to consult, and no much larger clone falls within one base. Sample: PBMCs from blood, taken approximately 13 days after vaccination. The chain is encoded by TRBV18 joined to TRBJ2-1; the D region possibly corresponds to TRBD2 (5 bases align). This receptor was obtained from a man between 50 and 59 years old who received an inactivated influenza vaccine. Donor details come from another sample of the same person, matched by shared clones. The DNA is TGTGCCAGCTCACCAGATAGCGTTGCTGAGCAGTTCTTC. Protein translation: CASSPDSVAEQFF.